The following is a T cell receptor (beta chain) sequence with its context. Its target is unknown. Distinct nucleotide sequences in the sample also encode this CDR3. The sample originates from a study of identifying expanded T cells in peripheral blood. Study-level results: Technical replicates showed around 1.2 changed clones; two weeks about 16; four weeks 19. Clone count variance between roughly two-week samples rose with total template count.

Profiled with immunoSEQ multiplex PCR; TCRdb holds only in-frame clones, not every one. The sample carries about 120,000 clones, over 65% recorded once. No infections or other immune events were documented during collection. This CDR3 region has 13 residues. The V end was cut by 0 bases, the J end by 2 bases, with 7 bases between. Germline CDR1 reads GTSNPN; CDR2 reads SVGIG (reference sequence). The sequence derives from a person aged 18 to 75 in good health. The chain links TRBV30 to TRBJ2-5; no firm D call. What was sequenced was blood. The chain's CDR3 is CAWSVGLQETQYF. Here the CDR3 DNA reads TGTGCCTGGAGTGTAGGGCTACAAGAGACCCAGTACTTC.